This T cell receptor (beta chain) was identified in a study of blood T cells in healthy people across ages (dated by TCRdb to 2015 to 2017). Regarding the research as a whole: In model experiments, template switching captured roughly one uniquely barcoded TCR beta cDNA molecule for every two T cells. The study analyzed two additional independent replicas of 1 million unique cDNA reads from the same blood draw for two donors, one aged 18 to 30 and one aged 80 or older. Donors were grouped into four age groups: young (average about 15 years), middle-aged (about 40), aged (around 60) and long-lived (approximately 82). To avoid experimental bias, donors of different ages were randomly spread across the sequencing lanes. Age-related changes in TCR beta repertoire diversity were measured in the study by deep sequencing normalized with unique cDNA molecular identifiers.

The method behind the library was 5' RACE. TCRdb names Illumina HiSeq 2500 as the instrument used. A second about 7 to 11 cycle PCR used a sample-barcoded 5' primer and a J-beta primer mix. A template-switch 5' adaptor carrying 12 random nucleotides introduced a unique molecular identifier onto each TCR beta cDNA molecule. At least 2.5 million CDR3-containing paired-end reads were obtained from each sample. First-strand cDNA synthesis was performed from all RNA using the Mint cDNA synthesis kit, with priming by a TRBC-specific oligonucleotide. All cDNA was treated with uracil-DNA glycosylase and then went through a first 18-cycle PCR with the universal primers M1SS and BC2_uni_R. Per the authors' processing: Each sample was normalized by randomly selecting 1 million high-quality reads, each carrying a distinct molecular identifier. Instead of being binned into consensus sequences, reads that shared molecular identifiers were thrown out. CDR3 identification, clonotype clustering and error correction used MiTCR with a Q25 quality threshold and the strictest error-elimination algorithm. A nonparametric unseen species model with Euler transformation was used to estimate a lower bound on total TCR beta diversity. TCRdb passed the public sequencing reads through fastp at Q25 and MiXCR, retaining productive beta sequences. Rows are unified per CDR3 protein, each entry keeping the most common DNA and genes. The V and J calls and clone size are TCRdb's, not the authors'. This sample has approximately 400,000 distinct CDR3 sequences in its table, and 45% to 60% of those were observed once. The ten top clones hold 45% to 65% of the sample.

Donors were 39 systemically healthy Caucasian individuals from Russia aged roughly 6 to 100 years. Approximately 9.7 milliliters of peripheral blood were drawn from each donor into EDTA-treated Vacutainer tubes. Ficoll-Paque density-gradient centrifugation was used to isolate PBMCs, with at least 6.5 million per sample. Total RNA, at least 6 micrograms per sample, was extracted from PBMCs with Trizol reagent. Naive CD45RAhigh/CD27high T cell percentages were measured by flow cytometry on a PBMC aliquot from every donor. Overall study results and their limits: Conclusive comparison of naive and antigen-experienced compartments was prevented by the profiling of bulk unsorted PBMCs. The long-lived group showed more naive CD4+ T cells, fewer expanded clones and increased TCR diversity than the aged group, suggesting age selection. Estimates of total diversity based on one million sequenced T cells were regarded as lower bounds and as underestimates. There was a strong correlation between observed TCR beta diversity and the percentage of naive T cells measured by flow cytometry. The CMV infection status of donors was not known, potentially confounding age-related changes in expanded clonotypes. As age increased, observed TCR beta diversity per million T cells dropped in a roughly linear way, and a significant reduction was already evident by age 40.

The CDR3 contains 13 residues, cysteine and phenylalanine counted. Solely the CDR3 DNA is kept, with 39 bases framed from the first base. A distance of 18 bases separates the germline ends of V and J, which lose 5 bases and 11 bases respectively. This clonotype was recorded many times. Its antigen is still unknown. Base qualities are not provided; no much larger clone lies one nucleotide away. The specimen sequenced was blood. The chain is encoded by TRBV12-3 or TRBV12-4 joined to TRBJ2-5; the best D guess is TRBD2, with 6 bases matching. The sequence was collected from a man aged 60 to 69 in good health. For the CDR3, the sequence is CASSPDSGGEQYF. The nucleotide sequence is given as TGTGCCAGCAGTCCCGACTCCGGGGGTGAGCAGTACTTC.